Given below is one T cell receptor (beta chain) in context. Running of the assay took place at deep level. This table comes from immunoSEQ multiplex PCR, and its TCRdb copy is limited to in-frame clones, with some not included. The data show about 1 million clones, approximately 80% seen once. The sample originates from a study of shared clonotypes between healthy human individuals. Across the whole study: Participating donors consisted of two women and three men aged 18 to 49.

The CDR3 has 14 amino acids. V was clipped by 5 bases and J by 4 bases, with 15 bases between them. The germline V gene encodes CDR1 MDHEN and CDR2 SYDVKM. A CD45RA-negative memory subset and a CD45RA+ naive subset were separated from the CD4+ cells. The V gene is TRBV28, the J gene TRBJ2-7; D may be TRBD2 (6 bases). The sample consisted of memory CD4+ T cells from PBMCs. Subset in this sample: CD45RA-negative fraction. The sequence was obtained from a man between 18 and 35 years old in good health. Some clones in this sample may be carry-over from other donors' samples. In DNA, the CDR3 is TGTGCCAGCAGTGGACGTGCGGGGAGGTACGAGCAGTACTTC. This codes for CASSGRAGRYEQYF.